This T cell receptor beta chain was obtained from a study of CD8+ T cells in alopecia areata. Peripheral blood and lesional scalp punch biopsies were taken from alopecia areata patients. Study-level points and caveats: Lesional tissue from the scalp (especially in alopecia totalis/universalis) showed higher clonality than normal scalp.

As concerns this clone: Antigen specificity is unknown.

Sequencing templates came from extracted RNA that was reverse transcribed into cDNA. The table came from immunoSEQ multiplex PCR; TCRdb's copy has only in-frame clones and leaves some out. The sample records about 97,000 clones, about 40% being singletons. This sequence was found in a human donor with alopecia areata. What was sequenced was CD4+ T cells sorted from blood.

The CDR3 spells CSVEELTRTHYNEQFF. The CDR3 DNA reads as TGCAGCGTTGAAGAACTAACACGGACTCACTACAATGAGCAGTTCTTC. The chain combines TRBV29-1 with TRBJ2-1; a possible D gene is TRBD2 (5 bases). Per the germline V gene, CDR1 is SQVTM and CDR2 is ANQGSEA. The CDR3 is 16 residues long. V lost 0 bases and J 3 bases, leaving 15 bases between the germline ends.